This T cell receptor (beta chain) was profiled in a study of shared clonotypes between healthy human individuals. Study overall: CD8 memory received one plate per donor, CD8 naive two, CD4 memory three and CD4 naive three.

Clones were read by immunoSEQ multiplex PCR, and TCRdb kept only the in-frame ones, dropping some. The sample lists about 1 million clones; around 76% were seen once. This TCR came from a man younger than 35 in good health. Sequencing was done on a sample of memory CD4+ T cells sorted from blood. The subset: CD45RA-negative fraction.

In DNA, the CDR3 is TGTGCCAGCAACTACAGGGAGGGTAATGAAAAACTGTTTTTT. This gives the protein CASNYREGNEKLFF. This sequence joins TRBV2 and TRBJ1-4, with a weak D call TRBD1 (6 bases). In germline, CDR1 is SNHLY, CDR2 FYNNEI. With 7 bases removed from V and 4 bases from J, the gap between germline ends came to 13 bases. The length of the CDR3 is 14 residues.